These T cell receptor beta chains were read from a single sample in a study of blood T cells in healthy people across ages. Via MiXCR, TCRdb re-called the 5' RACE reads, giving one row per CDR3 protein. The sample carries 750,000 to 950,000 distinct CDR3 sequences, 40% to 65% recorded once. Specimen: blood. These receptors came from a man at least 80 years old in good health. The CDR3 runs from the conserved cysteine through the conserved F or W. D genes are given only for firm matches. Clone size is not always given. Where it is, it says once, few, many or a class for expanded clones.

j_gene,v_gene,abundance,d_gene,CDR3aa,CDR3nt
TRBJ1-1,TRBV2,once,NA,CASSIHGQGTEAFF,TGTGCCAGCAGTATACATGGCCAGGGCACTGAGGCTTTCTTT
TRBJ2-1,TRBV7-9,NA,TRBD2,CASSRTASGSLFF,TGTGCCAGCAGCCGTACAGCTAGCGGGAGTTTGTTCTTC
TRBJ2-1,TRBV3-1,NA,NA,CASSQRGYIQFF,TGTGCCAGCAGCCAGCGCGGGTATATTCAGTTCTTC
TRBJ2-1,TRBV15,NA,NA,CATSIGDPAYNEQFF,TGTGCCACCAGCATTGGGGACCCAGCCTACAATGAGCAGTTCTTC
TRBJ2-1,TRBV20-1,NA,NA,CSGKGGNEQFF,TGCAGTGGGAAGGGGGGGAATGAGCAGTTCTTC
TRBJ2-3,TRBV7-3,NA,TRBD2,CASSLTRSRGGSDTQYF,TGTGCCAGCAGCTTAACGCGGTCCCGGGGGGGTTCAGATACGCAGTATTTT
TRBJ2-4,TRBV6-5,NA,NA,CASRRLGQYDQYF,TGTGCCAGCAGGCGCCTCGGACAATATGATCAGTACTTC
TRBJ2-4,TRBV24-1,few,NA,CATSDSRSPRWDIQYF,TGTGCCACCAGTGATTCGCGATCCCCAAGGTGGGACATTCAGTACTTC
TRBJ2-3,TRBV27,few,NA,CASSPPTSREHRYAYF,TGTGCCAGCAGTCCCCCGACAAGTCGAGAGCACAGATACGCGTATTTT
TRBJ1-4,TRBV29-1,once,NA,CSVGLAGEKLFF,TGCAGCGTAGGACTGGCAGGCGAAAAACTGTTTTTT
TRBJ1-2,TRBV7-9,NA,NA,CASSPVKGPHGYTF,TGTGCCAGCAGCCCCGTCAAGGGGCCGCATGGCTACACCTTC
TRBJ2-2,TRBV9,NA,TRBD2,CASSVAGGPSGELFF,TGTGCCAGCAGCGTAGCGGGAGGGCCCAGCGGGGAGCTGTTTTTT
TRBJ2-7,TRBV3-1,NA,NA,CASSQDLRQPRSYEQYF,TGTGCCAGCAGCCAAGATCTGCGGCAGCCCAGATCCTACGAGCAGTACTTC
TRBJ1-5,TRBV20-1,NA,TRBD1,CSARGGTAGNQPQHF,TGCAGTGCTAGAGGGGGGACAGCGGGCAATCAGCCCCAGCATTTT
TRBJ2-1,TRBV7-2,many,TRBD1,CASSLAGGSNEQFF,TGTGCCAGCAGTTTGGCAGGGGGCTCGAATGAGCAGTTCTTC
TRBJ2-7,TRBV10-3,NA,NA,CAISLGYEQYF,TGTGCCATCAGCCTCGGCTACGAGCAGTACTTC
TRBJ1-1,TRBV20-1,NA,NA,CSARQGRTEAFF,TGCAGTGCTAGGCAGGGTCGAACTGAAGCTTTCTTT
TRBJ2-7,TRBV20-1,NA,TRBD2,CSAREGLAGAYEQYF,TGCAGTGCTAGAGAAGGACTAGCGGGGGCCTACGAGCAGTACTTC
TRBJ2-7,TRBV5-1,NA,TRBD1,CASSLKGTGGAEQYF,TGCGCCAGCAGCTTGAAAGGGACAGGGGGTGCCGAGCAGTACTTC
TRBJ2-3,TRBV29-1,NA,TRBD2,CSVEDRGGFTDTQYF,TGCAGCGTTGAAGATCGGGGAGGGTTCACAGATACGCAGTATTTT
TRBJ2-7,TRBV20-1,NA,TRBD2,CSASLTSGRDYEQYF,TGCAGTGCTAGCCTAACTAGCGGACGTGACTACGAGCAGTACTTC
TRBJ2-5,TRBV24-1,NA,NA,CATSDGGTVYQGTQYF,TGTGCCACCAGTGATGGGGGGACAGTGTACCAGGGGACCCAGTACTTC
TRBJ2-4,TRBV9,NA,NA,CASSVDGTGEQYF,TGTGCCAGCAGCGTAGACGGGACTGGTGAGCAGTACTTC
TRBJ1-5,TRBV24-1,NA,TRBD1,CATSDHRGDQPQHF,TGTGCCACCAGTGACCACAGGGGGGATCAGCCCCAGCATTTT
TRBJ1-2,TRBV7-8,few,NA,CASRPWGTRGYTF,TGTGCCAGCCGGCCGTGGGGGACGCGTGGCTACACCTTC
TRBJ2-3,TRBV20-1,NA,TRBD2,CSASPTVATSGSTDTQYF,TGCAGTGCTAGCCCCACCGTCGCAACTAGCGGGAGCACAGATACGCAGTATTTT
TRBJ1-2,TRBV25-1,few,TRBD1,CASNDRGSYGYTF,TGTGCCAGCAACGACAGGGGAAGCTATGGCTACACCTTC
TRBJ2-3,TRBV4-2,few,TRBD1,CASSPYGQGGADTQYF,TGTGCCAGCAGCCCGTATGGACAGGGTGGGGCAGATACGCAGTATTTT
TRBJ2-5,TRBV6-1,once,NA,CASSELGGEAETQYF,TGTGCCAGCAGTGAATTAGGGGGAGAGGCTGAGACCCAGTACTTC
TRBJ2-2,TRBV10-3,NA,NA,CAIRRGSWTGELFF,TGTGCCATCAGAAGGGGCTCGTGGACCGGGGAGCTGTTTTTT
TRBJ2-1,TRBV2,once,TRBD2,CASMGHRAGGPINEQFF,TGTGCCAGCATGGGACATCGAGCGGGAGGGCCGATCAATGAGCAGTTCTTC
TRBJ2-1,TRBV24-1,NA,TRBD2,CVTSDFQREGYNEQFF,TGTGTCACCAGTGATTTCCAGCGGGAGGGCTACAATGAGCAGTTCTTC
TRBJ2-3,TRBV7-2,NA,NA,CASSSRRGGTDTQYF,TGTGCCAGCAGCTCTCGTAGGGGCGGCACAGATACGCAGTATTTT